This T cell receptor (beta chain) was sequenced during a study of blood T cells in healthy people across ages. This clonotype was counted only a few times. Combining a sample-barcoded 5' primer with a J-beta primer mix, a second PCR ran for about 7 to 11 cycles. TCRdb re-called the 5' RACE reads with MiXCR, one entry per CDR3 protein. The sample holds roughly 680,000 distinct CDR3 sequences, 21% seen once. This CDR3 has 15 residues. V lost 2 bases, J lost 4 bases, and 17 bases lay in between. Germline-derived CDR1 and CDR2 are SQVTM and ANQGSEA. Specimen: blood. The sequence was obtained from a man aged 70-80 years in good health. The genes are TRBV29-1 and TRBJ1-2, with TRBD1 as a possible D gene (6 bases). The CDR3 sequence is CSVESPPQGFYGYTF. The CDR3 nucleotides read TGCAGCGTTGAATCCCCCCCACAGGGATTCTATGGCTACACCTTC.